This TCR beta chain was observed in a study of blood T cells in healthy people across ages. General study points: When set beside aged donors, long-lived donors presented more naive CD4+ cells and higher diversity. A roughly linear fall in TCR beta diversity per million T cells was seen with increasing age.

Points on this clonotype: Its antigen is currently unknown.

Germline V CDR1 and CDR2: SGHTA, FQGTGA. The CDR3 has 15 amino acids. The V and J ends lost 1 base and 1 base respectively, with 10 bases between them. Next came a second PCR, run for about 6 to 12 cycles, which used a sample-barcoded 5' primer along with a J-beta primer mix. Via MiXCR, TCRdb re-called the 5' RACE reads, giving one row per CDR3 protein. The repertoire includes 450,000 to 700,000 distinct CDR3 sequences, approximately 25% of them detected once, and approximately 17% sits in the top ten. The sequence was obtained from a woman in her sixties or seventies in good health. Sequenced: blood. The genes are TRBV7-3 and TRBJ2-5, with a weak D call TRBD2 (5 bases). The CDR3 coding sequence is TGTGCCAGCAGCTTAAACGGGGTTGGCCAAGAGACCCAGTACTTC. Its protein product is CASSLNGVGQETQYF.